This T cell receptor beta chain was retrieved from a study of blood T cells in healthy people across ages. Study-wide findings and caveats: Roughly linearly, TCR beta diversity per million T cells fell as age increased.

Remarks on this clonotype: Its specificity is not known.

Combining a sample-barcoded 5' primer with a J-beta primer mix, a second PCR ran for roughly 7 to 12 cycles. All samples gave at least 3 million CDR3-containing paired-end reads. TCRdb called the 5' RACE reads again in MiXCR, with one record for every CDR3 protein. The sample has 1.2 million to 1.5 million distinct CDR3 sequences; around 59% are singletons. Per the germline V gene, CDR1 is MDHEN and CDR2 is SYDVKM. The CDR3 is made up of 14 amino acids. V dropped 6 bases and J dropped 2 bases, with 14 bases sitting between them. This TCR was sampled from a man aged 18 to 30 in good health. The chain recombines TRBV28 with TRBJ2-7, with unresolved D. Material: blood. Written as DNA, the CDR3 is TGTGCCAGCAGCTCGGGCCCCCCCGCCTACGAGCAGTACTTC. Its translation: CASSSGPPAYEQYF.